This is a list of T cell receptor beta chains from one sample in a study of memory CD4+ T cells and cytomegalovirus serostatus. The assay was immunoSEQ multiplex PCR, and TCRdb's table has in-frame clones only and misses some. The sample contains about 56,000 clones, 70% to 85% of which appear only once. Sequencing input: memory CD4+ T cells from blood. These receptors all come from an adult in good health and CMV-seropositive. Each CDR3 is given with its conserved first and last residue. Each record gives: J gene, D gene, clone size, V gene, CDR3 DNA, CDR3 protein. D genes are given only for firm matches. Clone size is stated in some rows and not others, as once, few, many or a class when expanded.

J: TRBJ2-1; D: .; size: .; V: TRBV10-2; DNA: TGCGCCAGCAGTGTCGCCCTTGGTGAGCAGTTCTTC; CDR3: CASSVALGEQFF
J: TRBJ2-2; D: .; size: .; V: TRBV7-9; DNA: TGTGCCAGCAGCTTAATGGGACACGGGGACACCGGGGAGCTGTTTTTT; CDR3: CASSLMGHGDTGELFF
J: TRBJ2-3; D: .; size: many; V: TRBV14; DNA: TGTGCCAGCAGCCAAGTCGGCTCGGCCCTTGGCACAGATACGCAGTATTTT; CDR3: CASSQVGSALGTDTQYF
J: TRBJ1-5; D: TRBD1; size: few; V: TRBV28; DNA: TGTGCCAGCCGCAGGGGGGGACAGCCCCAGCATTTT; CDR3: CASRRGGQPQHF
J: TRBJ2-7; D: .; size: .; V: TRBV6-1; DNA: TGTGCCACCTATCTTTACTACGAGCAGTACTTC; CDR3: CATYLYYEQYF
J: TRBJ1-3; D: .; size: .; V: TRBV29-1; DNA: TGCAGCGTTGAATCCCCGACCGAGGGTTCGAGAAACACCATATATTTT; CDR3: CSVESPTEGSRNTIYF
J: TRBJ2-1; D: TRBD1; size: .; V: TRBV14; DNA: TGTGCCAGCAGCCAAGGGGACAGGGACGGGTCCTACAATGAGCAGTTCTTC; CDR3: CASSQGDRDGSYNEQFF
J: TRBJ1-5; D: .; size: .; V: TRBV18; DNA: TGTGCCAGCTCGGCGCAGAAGACTAGCAATCAGCCCCAGCATTTT; CDR3: CASSAQKTSNQPQHF
J: TRBJ2-7; D: TRBD1; size: .; V: TRBV7-9; DNA: TGTGCCAGCACCGGCTCGCTGCAGGGGGATTACGAGCAGTACTTC; CDR3: CASTGSLQGDYEQYF
J: TRBJ2-1; D: TRBD1; size: .; V: TRBV10-3; DNA: TGTGCCATCCGGGAGACAGGGGTTAATAGTGAGCAGTTCTTC; CDR3: CAIRETGVNSEQFF
J: TRBJ2-1; D: TRBD2; size: medium-sized; V: TRBV5-4; DNA: TGTGCCAGCAGCTTGGGGGGAGCGGGAGGGAGGAATGAGCAGTTCTTC; CDR3: CASSLGGAGGRNEQFF
J: TRBJ2-7; D: .; size: .; V: TRBV15; DNA: TGTGCCACCAGCAGAGATTTCGGAACCTACGAGCAGTACTTC; CDR3: CATSRDFGTYEQYF
J: TRBJ2-2; D: .; size: .; V: TRBV21-1; DNA: TGTGCCAGCCCCGGGACAGGGGGCAACGGGGAGCTGTTTTTT; CDR3: CASPGTGGNGELFF
J: TRBJ2-5; D: TRBD1; size: .; V: TRBV29-1; DNA: TGCAGCGGACAGGACAGGGGAATAATTGAGACCCAGTACTTC; CDR3: CSGQDRGIIETQYF
J: TRBJ2-7; D: .; size: .; V: TRBV29-1; DNA: TGCAGCGTAAGACAGAGATACGAGCAGTACTTC; CDR3: CSVRQRYEQYF
J: TRBJ1-1; D: TRBD1; size: once; V: TRBV19; DNA: TGTGCCAGTAGTCCCTCCGGGACAGGGGTGAGAAACACTGAAGCTTTCTTT; CDR3: CASSPSGTGVRNTEAFF
J: TRBJ2-1; D: TRBD2; size: few; V: TRBV7-2; DNA: TGTGCCAGCAGCTTAGGGACTAGCCGCTACAATGAGCAGTTCTTC; CDR3: CASSLGTSRYNEQFF
J: TRBJ1-5; D: .; size: .; V: TRBV19; DNA: TGTGCCAGTAGGTATAGCAATCAGCCCCAGCATTTT; CDR3: CASRYSNQPQHF
J: TRBJ2-1; D: TRBD2; size: once; V: TRBV4-1; DNA: TGCGCCAGCAGCCAAGTAGCCGGGACTATCTCTCCAAATGAGCAGTTCTTC; CDR3: CASSQVAGTISPNEQFF
J: TRBJ1-5; D: .; size: .; V: TRBV7-9; DNA: TGTGCCAGCCGGGACGGTAACAATCAGCCCCAGCATTTT; CDR3: CASRDGNNQPQHF
J: TRBJ2-1; D: TRBD1; size: .; V: TRBV30; DNA: TGTGCCTGGAGTGCGTCGACCCCTGGACAGGCATACAATGAGCAGTTCTTC; CDR3: CAWSASTPGQAYNEQFF
J: TRBJ2-7; D: TRBD1; size: .; V: TRBV27; DNA: TGTGCCAGCGGTAGGACAGGGGGCGTCTACGAGCAGTACTTC; CDR3: CASGRTGGVYEQYF
J: TRBJ2-5; D: .; size: .; V: TRBV10-3; DNA: TGTGCCACACGATCCGGGACCAACCAAGAGACCCAGTACTTC; CDR3: CATRSGTNQETQYF
J: TRBJ2-3; D: .; size: .; V: TRBV5-4; DNA: TGTGCCAGCACCCGAGGGGGGCCCGGAGATACGCAGTATTTT; CDR3: CASTRGGPGDTQYF
J: TRBJ1-1; D: .; size: .; V: TRBV10-3; DNA: TGTGCCATCAGTGATTGGGGGACTGAAGCTTTCTTT; CDR3: CAISDWGTEAFF
J: TRBJ2-5; D: TRBD1; size: .; V: TRBV29-1; DNA: TGCAGCGTTGAAGCACAGGGGGCGGGAGAGACCCAGTACTTC; CDR3: CSVEAQGAGETQYF
J: TRBJ1-2; D: .; size: once; V: TRBV11-2; DNA: TGTGCCAGCAGCGGGGGGGGAAGGGTAACGTGGAGCTACACCTTC; CDR3: CASSGGGRVTWSYTF
J: TRBJ2-7; D: .; size: once; V: TRBV6-1; DNA: TGTGCCAGCAGTGAAGAGTCAGGGACCCTCCTCTCCTACGAGCAGTACTTC; CDR3: CASSEESGTLLSYEQYF
J: TRBJ2-1; D: TRBD2; size: .; V: TRBV7-9; DNA: TGTGCCAGCGTAGAGCGGGAGTGGGGTGAGCAGTTCTTC; CDR3: CASVEREWGEQFF
J: TRBJ2-1; D: .; size: .; V: TRBV29-1; DNA: TGCAGCGTCGAAACGGGCCTCCTACAAGGTGAGCAGTTCTTC; CDR3: CSVETGLLQGEQFF
J: TRBJ1-4; D: .; size: .; V: TRBV28; DNA: TGTGCCAGCAGTAGTGAACAACTGTTTTTT; CDR3: CASSSEQLFF
J: TRBJ1-2; D: TRBD1; size: .; V: TRBV29-1; DNA: TGCAGCGTCGGTGACCGGGACAGGGTCCATGGCTACACCTTC; CDR3: CSVGDRDRVHGYTF
J: TRBJ2-7; D: TRBD1; size: .; V: TRBV7-2; DNA: TGTGCCAGCAGCTTAACTTGGGACAGGGGCTACGAGCAGTACTTC; CDR3: CASSLTWDRGYEQYF
J: TRBJ1-3; D: .; size: .; V: TRBV5-6; DNA: TGTGCCAGCAGCTATCAGCCTGGGTCAAGCTCTGGAAACACCATATATTTT; CDR3: CASSYQPGSSSGNTIYF